This T cell receptor beta chain was sequenced for a study of T cell responses to AZD1222 COVID-19 vaccine. General study findings and limits: Baseline seropositivity characterized only a handful of AZD1222 recipients. There were repertoire samples only from the period after the peak T cell response. Spike-specific TCR breadth and depth both grew after two AZD1222 doses. Reportedly, close to half of spike-specific TCRs are directed against unmutated variant regions.

Profiled with immunoSEQ multiplex PCR; TCRdb holds only in-frame clones, not every one. Of about 190,000 clones in the sample, 75% to 90% were seen once. A remark on this clone: The antigen is not known.

The CDR3 sequence is 14 residues long. Germline V lookup: CDR1 KGHSH, CDR2 LQKENI. V was cut by 0 bases and J by 4 bases, with 9 bases left in between. The sample here was peripheral blood, taken on day 0 of AZD1222 vaccination. The chain carries TRBV18 and TRBJ1-2, with a possible D match to TRBD1 (5 bases). This clonotype originated in an adult in good health. CDR3 region: CASSPPTRVYGYTF. Written as DNA, the CDR3 is TGTGCCAGCTCACCACCGACCAGGGTCTATGGCTACACCTTC.